The text below deals with one T cell receptor beta chain. This record belongs to a study of technical replicates of blood from a handful of donors. The table came from immunoSEQ multiplex PCR; TCRdb's copy has only in-frame clones and leaves some out. The table records just under 60,000 clones, about 95% of them present only once. V was shortened by 3 bases and J by 0 bases, with 15 bases between the two germline ends. This CDR3 spans 18 amino acids. Looked up from germline, CDR1 is KGHSH and CDR2 is LQKENI. The chain recombines TRBV18 with TRBJ1-6, with D maybe TRBD1 (6 bases). What was sequenced was PBMCs. The sequence was obtained from a human donor in good health. Some clones in this sample may be carry-over from other donors' samples. The CDR3 region is CASSPGQTQSSYNSPLHF. The CDR3 nucleotides are TGTGCCAGCTCACCCGGACAGACGCAAAGCTCCTATAATTCACCCCTCCACTTT.